A single sample gave rise to the 24 T cell receptor beta chains below, sequenced in a study of cytomegalovirus exposure and HLA in healthy donors (dated by TCRdb to about 2017). Library construction relied on the immunoSEQ multiplex PCR assay. For the multiplex PCR, a mixture combining 60 forward primers for TCR Vbeta segments and 13 reverse primers for TCR Jbeta segments was used. TCRdb took this table from immuneACCESS and kept in-frame rearrangements with V and J called. Such tables lack part of the clones; where checked against another copy, unresolved V genes explain under half of the gap, and the rest is unexplained. The sample has 90,000 to 120,000 clones on record, roughly three quarters of them singletons. The top ten hold roughly a tenth of the sample. The specimen sequenced was PBMCs. These receptors were collected from a man in his forties in good health and CMV-seropositive.

This clone has only a few counts. The J gene is TRBJ1-2, the V gene TRBV6-5; D may be TRBD1 (5 bases). Germline CDR1 is MNHEY and CDR2 is SVGAGI. The CDR3 contains 14 residues. V lost 6 bases and J 0 bases, leaving 11 bases between the germline ends. CDR3 bases: TGTGCCAGCAGGGTCGAAGGGGCTAACTATGGCTACACCTTC. Translation gives CASRVEGANYGYTF.

J is TRBJ2-3 and V is TRBV7-2, with 11 bases fitting TRBD2. The CDR3 consists of 15 residues. Trimming cost V 4 bases and J 6 bases; bases outside gene matches: 6. Germline V gene sequence: CDR1 SGHTA, CDR2 FQGNSA. CDR3 residues: CASSSLAGGPDTQYF. The CDR3 DNA follows: TGTGCCAGCAGCTCCTTAGCGGGAGGGCCGGATACGCAGTATTTT.

The CDR3 loop is CASSLGGPGTNEQFF. The CDR3 DNA reads as TGTGCCAGCAGCTTAGGGGGTCCCGGGACTAATGAGCAGTTCTTC. The chain couples TRBV7-6 to TRBJ2-1; tentatively, D is TRBD2 (6 bases). The CDR3 loop spans 15 amino acids. Trimming pared 1 base from V and 7 bases from J, leaving 14 bases between. Germline V gene lookup returns CDR1 SGHVS and CDR2 FNYEAQ.

CDR3 bases: TGTGCCAGCAGCTTAGCGGGGAGGAACACCGGGGAGCTGTTTTTT. Its protein is CASSLAGRNTGELFF. The V gene is TRBV27, the J gene TRBJ2-2; 8 positions agree with TRBD2. J was trimmed by 1 base and V by 6 bases; bases with no gene match: 4. CDR1 MNHEY and CDR2 SMNVEV come from the germline V gene (reference sequence). This CDR3 spans 15 amino acids.

This chain uses TRBV6-5 with TRBJ2-7; D is perhaps TRBD1 (6 bases). CDR3 length equals 15 residues. The V and J ends lost 0 bases and 2 bases respectively, with 11 bases between them. Germline assignment: CDR1 MNHEY and CDR2 SVGAGI. The CDR3 DNA reads TGTGCCAGCAGTTACTCTTATAGGGACACCTACGAGCAGTACGTC. As protein: CASSYSYRDTYEQYV.

This chain uses TRBV1 with TRBJ2-7; TRBD1 is taken as the D call from the table, unchecked against the DNA. TRBV1 is a recognized pseudogene. This CDR3 region has 15 residues. CDR3: CTSSQAIRAPYEQYF. The CDR3, as DNA: TGCACCAGCAGCCAAGCAATCAGGGCCCCCTACGAGCAGTACTTC.

The chain joins TRBV5-5 to TRBJ2-3, with D possibly matching TRBD2 (6 bases). Germline CDR1 SGHKS, CDR2 YYEKEE (reference sequence). Trimming shortened V by 0 bases and J by 3 bases, and 11 bases separated the two germline ends. The CDR3 has 15 amino acids. The CDR3 loop reads CASSLGSGETDTQYF. Written as DNA, the CDR3 is TGTGCCAGCAGCTTGGGGTCGGGAGAAACAGATACGCAGTATTTT. The full variable domain, rest sourced from reference TRBV5-5 and TRBJ2-3, is DAGVTQSPTHLIKTRGQQVTLRCSPISGHKSVSWYQQVLGQGPQFIFQYYEKEERGRGNFPDRFSARQFPNYSSELNVNALLLGDSALYLCASSLGSGETDTQYFGPGTRLTVL.

The chain joins TRBV7-2 to TRBJ1-4; TRBD1 matches 8 bases. The V gene end was trimmed by 0 bases and the J gene end by 5 bases; junction bases not matched to a gene: 5. CDR1 SGHTA and CDR2 FQGNSA come from the germline V gene. The length of the CDR3 is 16 residues. In nucleotides, the CDR3 is TGTGCCAGCAGCTTAGCGATGGACAGGGTAAATGAAAAACTGTTTTTT. Protein sequence: CASSLAMDRVNEKLFF.

The chain joins TRBV2 to TRBJ1-5; TRBD1 aligns across 8 bases. Losses at the gene ends were 6 bases for V and 2 bases for J; bases not matched to a gene: 6. This CDR3 is 15 amino acids long. Germline values: CDR1 SNHLY, CDR2 FYNNEI. CDR3 loop: CASSLPGGGNQPQHF. The DNA for the CDR3 is TGTGCCAGCAGCCTCCCAGGGGGCGGCAATCAGCCCCAGCATTTT.

The table lists this clone with a few counts. This chain joins TRBV5-5 and TRBJ2-6, with D possibly being TRBD2 (5 bases). V was clipped by 2 bases and J by 0 bases, with 15 bases between them. Per the germline V gene, CDR1 is SGHKS and CDR2 is YYEKEE (reference sequence). This CDR3 comprises 18 residues. The CDR3 loop is CASSFASQSGSGANVLTF. In nucleotides, the CDR3 is TGTGCCAGCAGCTTCGCGTCCCAGAGCGGCTCTGGGGCCAACGTCCTGACTTTC.

The genes are TRBV11-2 and TRBJ2-1; TRBD2 matches 9 bases. The CDR3 consists of 15 residues. V gave up 3 bases and J gave up 6 bases; unmatched junction bases: 6. CDR1 is SGHAT and CDR2 is FQNNGV in the germline V gene. The CDR3 spells CASSFSSGSFNEQFF. The CDR3 nucleotides read TGTGCCAGCAGCTTCAGTAGCGGGAGTTTCAATGAGCAGTTCTTC.

This clone was picked up a small number of times. The CDR3 bases are TGCGCCAGCAGCTTGCCCACTAGCGGAAATGAGCAGTTCTTC. It is translated as CASSLPTSGNEQFF. This chain links TRBV5-1 with TRBJ2-1; the match to TRBD2 covers 8 bases. Germline V gene sequence: CDR1 SGHRS, CDR2 YFSETQ. Trimming took 1 base from V and 7 from J; bases not matched to a gene: 4. The CDR3 spans 14 residues. Drawing the rest from reference TRBV5-1 and TRBJ2-1, the complete variable domain is KAGVTQTPRYLIKTRGQQVTLSCSPISGHRSVSWYQQTPGQGLQFLFEYFSETQRNKGNFPGRFSGRQFSNSRSEMNVSTLELGDSALYLCASSLPTSGNEQFFGPGTRLTVL.

In DNA form, the CDR3 reads TGTGCCAGCAGCTTGGGGACTAGCGGGAGAGTGTTCTTC. It translates to CASSLGTSGRVFF. The chain has TRBV7-2 and TRBJ2-1; TRBD2 matches 14 bases. CDR1 and CDR2 from the germline V gene are SGHTA and FQGNSA. Trimming at V came to 3 bases and at J to 15 bases, leaving 4 bases not matched to a gene. This CDR3 region has 13 residues.

This sequence joins TRBV5-1 and TRBJ1-1, with D unresolved. The CDR3 length is 15 residues. The germline CDR1 and CDR2 sequences are SGHRS and YFSETQ. V dropped 4 bases and J dropped 2 bases, with 15 bases sitting between them. The CDR3 loop is CASSEQTTINTEAFF. The CDR3 DNA reads as TGCGCCAGCAGCGAACAGACCACGATTAACACTGAAGCTTTCTTT.

The V gene is TRBV25-1, the J gene TRBJ1-1, with D unresolved. The ends were cut back, 1 base at V and 6 bases at J, with 12 bases in the middle. The V gene's germline CDR1 is MGHDK and CDR2 SYGVNS. The CDR3 runs to 14 residues. The CDR3 loop is CASSELGYSAEAFF. The CDR3 DNA is TGTGCCAGCAGTGAATTGGGATATAGCGCTGAAGCTTTCTTT. The full variable domain, completed using reference TRBV25-1 and TRBJ1-1, is EADIYQTPRYLVIGTGKKITLECSQTMGHDKMYWYQQDPGMELHLIHYSYGVNSTEKGDLSSESTVSRIRTEHFPLTLESARPSHTSQYLCASSELGYSAEAFFGQGTRLTVV.

This clone was observed a handful of times. The chain carries TRBV5-6 and TRBJ1-2; 8 nucleotides agree with TRBD1. The V gene end was trimmed by 0 bases and the J gene end by 1 base; junction bases not matched to a gene: 8. From germline, CDR1 is SGHDT and CDR2 YYEEEE. The CDR3 spans 17 residues. The CDR3 protein is CASSLEETGANNYGYTF. DNA for the CDR3: TGTGCCAGCAGCTTGGAAGAGACAGGGGCGAATAACTATGGCTACACCTTC.

This clone was seen a few times. The V gene is TRBV7-9, the J gene TRBJ1-2, with D perhaps TRBD1 (5 bases). The germline V gene has CDR1 SEHNR and CDR2 FQNEAQ (reference sequence). The CDR3 extends over 13 amino acids. The V end lost 7 bases, the J end lost 5 bases, and 14 bases lay between the germline ends. This CDR3 reads CASKGQLTYGYTF. The CDR3 region has the DNA TGTGCCAGCAAGGGGCAGCTAACGTATGGCTACACCTTC.

This chain uses TRBV7-9 with TRBJ2-7; a possible D gene is TRBD1 (6 bases). Trimming cost V 6 bases and J 2 bases, with 14 bases left between them. CDR3 length: 14 residues. Per the germline V gene, CDR1 is SEHNR and CDR2 is FQNEAQ (reference sequence). CDR3: CASRRLDSPYEQYF. CDR3 bases: TGTGCCAGCAGGAGGCTGGACAGCCCCTACGAGCAGTACTTC.

This clone has only a few counts. The chain couples TRBV30 to TRBJ1-2; D is undetermined. CDR3 length equals 10 residues. The V gene's germline CDR1 is GTSNPN and CDR2 SVGIG (reference sequence). Deletions cut 3 bases from V and 3 bases from J, with 2 bases between. The CDR3 coding sequence is TGTGCCTGGAGCGACTATGGCTACACCTTC. Translation gives CAWSDYGYTF. Complete variable domain (other parts from reference TRBV30 and TRBJ1-2): SQTIHQWPATLVQPVGSPLSLECTVEGTSNPNLYWYRQAAGRGLQLLFYSVGIGQISSEVPQNLSASRPQDRQFILSSKKLLLSDSGFYLCAWSDYGYTFGSGTRLTVV.

This rearrangement joins TRBV14 to TRBJ1-1; 7 nucleotides agree with TRBD1. The trim removed 1 base at V and 2 bases at J, leaving 4 bases unmatched. Germline CDR1 reads SGHDN; CDR2 reads FVKESK. The CDR3 length is 15 residues. The CDR3 protein is CASSQAQGGNTEAFF. CDR3 bases: TGTGCCAGCAGCCAAGCCCAGGGGGGAAACACTGAAGCTTTCTTT.

This clone was detected only a few times. The chain employs TRBV5-5 and TRBJ2-7, with D hard to call. The CDR3 contains 14 residues. With 2 bases removed from V and 3 bases from J, the gap between germline ends came to 12 bases. Germline-derived CDR1 and CDR2 are SGHKS and YYEKEE (reference sequence). The CDR3 reads CASSFGQKFYEQYF. CDR3 DNA: TGTGCCAGCAGCTTTGGTCAGAAATTCTACGAGCAGTACTTC.

The V and J genes are TRBV27 and TRBJ2-7, with 10 bases lining up with TRBD2. The CDR3 has 13 residues. Trimming took 9 bases from V and 3 from J; bases not matched to a gene: 5. Per the germline V gene, CDR1 is MNHEY and CDR2 is SMNVEV (reference sequence). The CDR3 coding sequence is TGTGCCAGTGGGACTAGCGTCCTCTACGAGCAGTACTTC. Protein sequence: CASGTSVLYEQYF.

V gene TRBV10-3 combines with J gene TRBJ2-3; 11 bases agree with TRBD2. Germline CDR1 is ENHRY and CDR2 is SYGVKD. This CDR3 region has 15 residues. V trimming: 4 bases; J trimming: 4 bases; junction bases outside the gene matches: 4. CDR3 residues: CAISGTSGLADTQYF. In DNA, the CDR3 is TGTGCCATCAGTGGGACTAGCGGGTTGGCAGATACGCAGTATTTT.

This clone was observed a single time. The chain couples TRBV5-6 to TRBJ1-2; a possible D gene is TRBD1 (5 bases). CDR1 is SGHDT and CDR2 is YYEEEE in the germline V gene. The length of the CDR3 is 14 residues. The germline V and J ends were trimmed by 3 bases and 1 base, with 10 bases remaining between them. CDR3 protein: CASSSLTVNYGYTF. In DNA, the CDR3 is TGTGCCAGCAGCTCTCTGACAGTTAACTATGGCTACACCTTC.